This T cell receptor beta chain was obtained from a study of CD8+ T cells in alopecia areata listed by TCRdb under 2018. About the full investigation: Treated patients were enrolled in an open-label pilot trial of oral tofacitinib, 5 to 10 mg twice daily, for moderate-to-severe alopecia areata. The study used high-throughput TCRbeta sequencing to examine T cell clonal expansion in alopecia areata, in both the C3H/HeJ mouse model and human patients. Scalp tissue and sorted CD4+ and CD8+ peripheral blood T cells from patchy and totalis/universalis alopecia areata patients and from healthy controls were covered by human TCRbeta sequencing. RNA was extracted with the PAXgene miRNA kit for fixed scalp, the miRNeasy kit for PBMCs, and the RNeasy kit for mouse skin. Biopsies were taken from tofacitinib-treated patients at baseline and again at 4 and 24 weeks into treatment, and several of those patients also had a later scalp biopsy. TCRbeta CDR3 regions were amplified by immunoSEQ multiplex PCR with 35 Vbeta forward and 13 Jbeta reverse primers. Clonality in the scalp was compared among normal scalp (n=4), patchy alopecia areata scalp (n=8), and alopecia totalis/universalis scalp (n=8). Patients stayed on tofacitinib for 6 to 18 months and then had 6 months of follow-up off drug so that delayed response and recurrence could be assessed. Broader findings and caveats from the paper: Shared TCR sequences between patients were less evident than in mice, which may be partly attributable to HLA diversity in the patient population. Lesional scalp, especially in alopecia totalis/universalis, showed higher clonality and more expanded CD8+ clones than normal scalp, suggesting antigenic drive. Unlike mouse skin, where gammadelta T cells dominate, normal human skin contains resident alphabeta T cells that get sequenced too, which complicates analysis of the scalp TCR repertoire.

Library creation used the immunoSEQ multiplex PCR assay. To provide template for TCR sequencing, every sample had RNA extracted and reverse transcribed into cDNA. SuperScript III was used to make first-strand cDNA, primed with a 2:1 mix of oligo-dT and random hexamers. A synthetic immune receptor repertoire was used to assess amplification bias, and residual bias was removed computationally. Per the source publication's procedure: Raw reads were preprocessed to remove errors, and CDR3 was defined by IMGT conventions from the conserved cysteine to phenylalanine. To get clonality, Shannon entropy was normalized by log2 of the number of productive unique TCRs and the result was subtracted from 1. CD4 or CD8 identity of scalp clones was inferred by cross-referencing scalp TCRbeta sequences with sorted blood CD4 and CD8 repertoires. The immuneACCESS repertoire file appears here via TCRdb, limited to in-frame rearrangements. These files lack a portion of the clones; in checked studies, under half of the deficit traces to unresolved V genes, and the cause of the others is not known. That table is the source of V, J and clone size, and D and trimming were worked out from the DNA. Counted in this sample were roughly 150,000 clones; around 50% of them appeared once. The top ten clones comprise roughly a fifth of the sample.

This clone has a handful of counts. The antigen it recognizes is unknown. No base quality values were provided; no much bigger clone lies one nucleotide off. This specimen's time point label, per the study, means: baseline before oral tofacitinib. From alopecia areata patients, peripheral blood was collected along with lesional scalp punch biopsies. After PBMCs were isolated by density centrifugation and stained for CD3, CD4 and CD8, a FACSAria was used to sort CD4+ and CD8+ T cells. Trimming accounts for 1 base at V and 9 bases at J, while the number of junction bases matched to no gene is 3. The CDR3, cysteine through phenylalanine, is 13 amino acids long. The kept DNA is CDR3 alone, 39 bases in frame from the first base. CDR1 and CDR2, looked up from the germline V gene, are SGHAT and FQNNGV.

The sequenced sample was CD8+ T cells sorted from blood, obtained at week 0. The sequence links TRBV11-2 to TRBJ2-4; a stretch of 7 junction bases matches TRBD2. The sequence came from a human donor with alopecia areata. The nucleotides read TGTGCCAGCAGCTTAGGGGGAGGGGCCATTCAGTACTTC. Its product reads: CASSLGGGAIQYF. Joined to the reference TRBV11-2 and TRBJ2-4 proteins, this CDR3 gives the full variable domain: EAGVAQSPRYKIIEKRQSVAFWCNPISGHATLYWYQQILGQGPKLLIQFQNNGVVDDSQLPKDRFSAERLKGVDSTLKIQPAKLEDSAVYLCASSLGGGAIQYFGAGTRLSVL.